This TCR beta chain was captured in a study of blood T cell repertoires in COVID-19 (dated by TCRdb to 2020 to 2021). With regard to the full study: Collaborator samples came from the United States, Italy and Spain and covered acute and convalescent phases of COVID-19. The prospective study material was composed of cDNA or gDNA derived from T cells, B-cell-depleted T cells, or PBMCs. Subjects who had been exposed to COVID-19, were actively infected with it, or had recovered from it provided the deeply sampled blood TCRbeta repertoires that made up the dataset. The repertoires were made available in a free public database intended to serve as a resource for research on the immune response to SARS-CoV-2. Samples were obtained from the ongoing ImmuneRACE study (first 160 participants) and from 1,254 subjects provided by 6 global collaborators. Nearly every sample came with metadata listing a de-identified subject ID, COVID-19 status, age in years and sex. Where available, HLA class I and class II types were taken from metadata supplied by the sample provider and were not determined by assay-based typing. The paper's findings and limits, for the study overall: How much clinical and demographic metadata was included differed by source and by participant, and the metadata was provided uncurated.

The germline ends are 10 bases apart after V is trimmed by 4 bases and J by 0 bases. The CDR1 and CDR2 encoded by the germline V gene are MDHEN and SYDVKM. The CDR3, from cysteine to phenylalanine, totals 15 residues. Of the read, only the CDR3 DNA is kept; its 45 bases are in frame from base 1. About this clone: Its specific antigen is unknown. No much larger clonotype is one base removed from it; base qualities were not supplied.

In the prospective study, participants were roughly 18 to 89 years old, resided in about two dozen geographic areas of the United States, and were enrolled through a virtual design. To assign participants to cohorts, the prospective study relied on clinical history that participants themselves reported in a screening survey and a study questionnaire. In the prospective study, whole blood, serum and a nasopharyngeal or oropharyngeal swab were collected from each participant by mobile phlebotomists. Additional blood draws and questionnaires over an approximately two-month period could optionally be provided by prospective study participants. Blood samples from the prospective study were shipped frozen or at room temperature prior to DNA extraction. The immunoSEQ Assay, a bias-controlled multiplex PCR, was used to amplify TCRbeta CDR3 regions from genomic DNA. In the original analysis: The number of nucleated cells in each sample was estimated by amplification of reference gene primers within the assay. To quantify the absolute abundance of each unique TCRbeta CDR3 rearrangement, sequence reads were collapsed and filtered. For each sample, productive Simpson clonality was calculated as the square root of Simpson's diversity index across productive rearrangements. TCRdb limited this immuneACCESS table to in-frame rearrangements with V and J called. A share of clones is missing; checked studies link under half to unresolved V genes, and the rest is unexplained. Clone size and V and J calls were adopted from that table, with D and trimming inferred from the DNA. The sample yields 250,000 to 350,000 clones; almost 90% were counted once. 1.7% of the sample belongs to the ten largest clones.

Sequencing input: PBMCs or T cells enriched from blood (not recorded which). This sequence was found in a woman aged 18-29 years with acute COVID-19. The receptor chain draws on TRBV28 and TRBJ1-5, with the D gene too uncertain to name. The nucleotide sequence reads TGTGCCAGCAGTTCCGACACCACTAGCAATCAGCCCCAGCATTTT. Translated, it gives CASSSDTTSNQPQHF.